Listed below are T cell receptor beta chains from one sample, sequenced in a study of blood T cell repertoires in COVID-19. Sequencing used immunoSEQ multiplex PCR; TCRdb keeps in-frame clones, though not all of them. The data contain some 150,000 clones, over 80% of them singletons. The material sequenced was PBMCs or T cells enriched from blood (not recorded which). These TCRs come from a woman aged 45-59 years who had been exposed to COVID-19. The conserved cysteine and the conserved F or W are not part of the CDR3 here. Each record gives: J gene, V gene, CDR3 protein.

J: TRBJ1-2; V: TRBV7-9; CDR3: ASSHMTGSYGYT
J: TRBJ2-7; V: TRBV6-1; CDR3: ASSDTGYEQY
J: TRBJ2-1; V: TRBV4-1; CDR3: ASSQDRVNEQF
J: TRBJ2-6; V: TRBV19; CDR3: ASSIAGGTAARSGANVLT
J: TRBJ1-1; V: TRBV7-9; CDR3: ASSEQGQTEAF
J: TRBJ1-1; V: TRBV5-1; CDR3: ASSLGGNTEAF
J: TRBJ1-1; V: TRBV6-5; CDR3: ASSSPRDRTEAF
J: TRBJ1-4; V: TRBV2; CDR3: ASSVGREREKLF
J: TRBJ2-7; V: TRBV27; CDR3: ASSPLAGGGEQY
J: TRBJ1-1; V: TRBV27; CDR3: ASSFGQGITEAF
J: TRBJ2-7; V: TRBV18; CDR3: ASSPHPIYEQY